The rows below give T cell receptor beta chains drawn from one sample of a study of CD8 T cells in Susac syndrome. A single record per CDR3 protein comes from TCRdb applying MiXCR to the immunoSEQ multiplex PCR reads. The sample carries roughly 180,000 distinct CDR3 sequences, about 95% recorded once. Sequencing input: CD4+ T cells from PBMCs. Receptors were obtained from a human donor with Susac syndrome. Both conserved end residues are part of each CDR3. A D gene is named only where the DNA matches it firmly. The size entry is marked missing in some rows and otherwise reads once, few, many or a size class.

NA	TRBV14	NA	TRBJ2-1	CASSFQLASYNEQFF	TGTGCCAGCAGCTTTCAACTAGCCAGCTACAATGAGCAGTTCTTC
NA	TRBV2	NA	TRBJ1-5	CASSEFRDQPQHF	TGTGCCAGCAGTGAATTCCGAGATCAGCCCCAGCATTTT
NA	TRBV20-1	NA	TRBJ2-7	CSADPADYGTYEQYF	TGCAGTGCGGACCCCGCCGACTACGGAACCTACGAGCAGTACTTC
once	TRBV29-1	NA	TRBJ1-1	CSVEVGQGKEAFF	TGCAGCGTTGAAGTAGGTCAGGGAAAGGAAGCTTTCTTT
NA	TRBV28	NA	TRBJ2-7	CATQGQVYEQYF	TGTGCCACCCAGGGGCAGGTCTACGAGCAGTACTTC
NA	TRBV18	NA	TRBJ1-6	CASSLLGIQDNSPLHF	TGTGCCAGCTCACTTCTTGGGATTCAAGATAATTCACCCCTCCACTTT
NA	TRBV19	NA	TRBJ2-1	CASSEGGIEQFF	TGTGCCAGTAGCGAAGGGGGTATTGAGCAGTTCTTC
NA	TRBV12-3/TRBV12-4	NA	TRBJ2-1	CASKGGLSSYNEQFF	TGTGCCAGCAAGGGGGGACTAAGCTCCTACAATGAGCAGTTCTTC
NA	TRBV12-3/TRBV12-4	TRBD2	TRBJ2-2	CASKDSSGYTGELFF	TGTGCCAGCAAAGACTCTAGCGGGTACACCGGGGAGCTGTTTTTT
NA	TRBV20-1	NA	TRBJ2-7	CSVVSLGEQYF	TGCAGTGTCGTTTCCCTGGGCGAGCAGTACTTC
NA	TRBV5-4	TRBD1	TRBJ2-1	CASSLGQGGPNEQFF	TGTGCCAGCAGCTTGGGACAGGGGGGTCCCAATGAGCAGTTCTTC
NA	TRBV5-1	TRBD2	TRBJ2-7	CVSSLLTSGRAKGEQYF	TGCGTCAGCAGCTTACTGACTAGCGGGAGGGCCAAGGGCGAGCAGTACTTC
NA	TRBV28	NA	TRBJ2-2	CASSRKTGELFF	TGTGCCAGCAGTCGGAAGACCGGGGAGCTGTTTTTT
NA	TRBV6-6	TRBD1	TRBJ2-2	CASSYAGTAVGELFF	TGTGCCAGCAGTTACGCCGGGACAGCAGTCGGGGAGCTGTTTTTT
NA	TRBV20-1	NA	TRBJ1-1	CSARPVRQAITEAFF	TGCAGTGCTCGCCCCGTGCGGCAGGCGATCACTGAAGCTTTCTTT
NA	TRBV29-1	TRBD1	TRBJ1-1	CSVRDRGAEAFF	TGCAGCGTTAGAGACAGGGGGGCTGAAGCTTTCTTT
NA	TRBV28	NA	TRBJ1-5	CASSLYRVMSNQPQHF	TGTGCCAGCAGTTTATACAGGGTAATGAGCAATCAGCCCCAGCATTTT
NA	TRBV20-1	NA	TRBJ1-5	CSAGRGVGQPQHF	TGCAGTGCCGGACGGGGGGTGGGTCAGCCCCAGCATTTT
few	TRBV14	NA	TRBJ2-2	CASSQDTNTGELFF	TGTGCCAGCAGCCAAGACACGAACACCGGGGAGCTGTTTTTT
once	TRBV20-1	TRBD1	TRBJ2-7	CSARSTQGDIYEQYF	TGCAGTGCTAGATCTACACAGGGGGATATCTACGAGCAGTACTTC
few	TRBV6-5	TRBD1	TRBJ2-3	CASSSRTGVRTDTQYF	TGTGCCAGCAGTTCCCGGACAGGGGTGCGCACAGATACGCAGTATTTT
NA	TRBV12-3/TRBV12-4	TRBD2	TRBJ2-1	CASSPLAGSTYEQFF	TGTGCCAGCAGCCCACTAGCGGGCAGTACCTATGAGCAGTTCTTC
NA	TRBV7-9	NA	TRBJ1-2	CASSLGSRYGYTF	TGTGCCAGCAGCTTGGGGAGTAGGTATGGCTACACCTTC
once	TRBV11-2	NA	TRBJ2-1	CASSRDWIPNEQFF	TGTGCCAGCAGCCGGGACTGGATACCCAATGAGCAGTTCTTC
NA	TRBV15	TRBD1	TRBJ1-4	CATSRILTGGREKLFF	TGTGCCACCAGCAGAATCCTCACAGGGGGCCGTGAAAAACTGTTTTTT
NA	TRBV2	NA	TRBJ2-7	CASKRTALGEQYF	TGTGCCAGCAAGAGGACAGCGTTAGGAGAGCAGTACTTC
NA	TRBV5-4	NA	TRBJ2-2	CASSPLSGELFF	TGTGCCAGCAGCCCACTTTCCGGGGAGCTGTTTTTT
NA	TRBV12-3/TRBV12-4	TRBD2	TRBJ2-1	CASSWGLAGTYNEQFF	TGTGCCAGCAGTTGGGGACTAGCCGGGACCTACAATGAGCAGTTCTTC
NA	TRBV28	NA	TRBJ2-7	CASSLGGRSYEQYF	TGTGCCAGCAGTTTGGGGGGCCGCTCCTACGAGCAGTACTTC
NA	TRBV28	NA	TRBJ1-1	CASRERNTEAFF	TGTGCCAGCAGGGAACGGAACACTGAAGCTTTCTTT
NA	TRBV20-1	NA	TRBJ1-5	CSASTDYQPQHF	TGCAGTGCTAGTACAGATTATCAGCCCCAGCATTTT
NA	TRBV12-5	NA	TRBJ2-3	CASGPRGGDTQYF	TGTGCTAGTGGTCCCCGAGGGGGAGATACGCAGTATTTT
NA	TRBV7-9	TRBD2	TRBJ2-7	CASSLWTSGELGQYF	TGTGCCAGCAGCCTGTGGACTAGCGGGGAGCTTGGGCAGTACTTC
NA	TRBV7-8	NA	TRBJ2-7	CASSRSGQGNEQYF	TGTGCCAGCAGTCGTAGCGGGCAGGGGAACGAGCAGTACTTC
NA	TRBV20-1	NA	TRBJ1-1	CSAAAGLTNTEAFF	TGCAGTGCTGCCGCGGGACTTACGAACACTGAAGCTTTCTTT
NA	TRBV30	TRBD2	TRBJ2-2	CAWRLAGGTGELFF	TGTGCCTGGCGACTAGCGGGGGGCACCGGGGAGCTGTTTTTT
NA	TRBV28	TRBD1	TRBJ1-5	CASHKGDSSNQPQHF	TGTGCCAGCCACAAGGGGGACAGCTCCAATCAGCCCCAGCATTTT
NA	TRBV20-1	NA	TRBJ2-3	CSARADLWRDTQYF	TGCAGTGCTAGGGCGGACCTTTGGAGAGATACGCAGTATTTT
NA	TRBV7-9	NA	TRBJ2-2	CASSFRGSANTGELFF	TGTGCCAGCAGCTTTAGGGGGTCGGCGAACACCGGGGAGCTGTTTTTT
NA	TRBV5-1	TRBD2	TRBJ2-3	CASSPNLAVTDTQYF	TGCGCCAGCAGCCCAAATCTAGCGGTTACAGATACGCAGTATTTT
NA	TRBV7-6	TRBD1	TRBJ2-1	CASSFTPTGTYNEQFF	TGTGCCAGCAGTTTCACGCCGACAGGGACATACAATGAGCAGTTCTTC
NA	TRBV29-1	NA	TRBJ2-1	CSVYDRYNEQFF	TGCAGCGTTTACGACAGGTACAATGAGCAGTTCTTC